The 14 T cell receptor beta chains given below trace back to one sample, sequenced in a study of CD8+ T cells in alopecia areata. Isolated RNA was reverse transcribed into cDNA used as the sequencing template. Method: immunoSEQ multiplex PCR; TCRdb's copy keeps in-frame clones and lacks some. The sample holds about 180,000 clones, 40% to 65% seen once. Sample treatment: oral pan-JAK inhibitor, 5-10 mg twice daily. Sequenced material: CD8+ T cells sorted from blood, taken around week 54, from a patient treated with tofacitinib. The receptor set was obtained from a human donor with alopecia areata.

By proportion, this clone is medium-sized. The chain employs TRBV14 and TRBJ2-7; 9 bases agree with TRBD2. The V and J ends lost 2 bases and 3 bases, in that order; junction bases with no gene match: 8. This CDR3 is 16 amino acids long. The germline V gene encodes CDR1 SGHDN and CDR2 FVKESK. The CDR3 sequence is CASSQQFLAGYYEQYF. CDR3 DNA sequence: TGTGCCAGCAGCCAACAGTTCCTAGCGGGGTACTACGAGCAGTACTTC.

This clone has a handful of counts. The chain joins TRBV2 to TRBJ1-6; 9 bases map to TRBD1. Unmatched junction bases numbered 5, after V lost 8 bases and J lost 9 bases. Germline values: CDR1 SNHLY, CDR2 FYNNEI. The length of the CDR3 is 13 residues. CDR3 bases: TGTGCCAGCTTAAGGGACAGGGCTTCACCCCTCCACTTT. Protein product: CASLRDRASPLHF.

The chain is built from TRBV13 and TRBJ2-7; D may correspond to TRBD1 or TRBD2 (5 bases each). The CDR3 totals 14 residues. V dropped 5 bases and J dropped 3 bases, with 14 bases sitting between them. Germline V gene sequence: CDR1 PRHDT, CDR2 FYEKMQ (reference sequence). The CDR3 DNA follows: TGTGCCAGCAGCGCAGAGGGACCCGACTACGAGCAGTACTTC. It specifies CASSAEGPDYEQYF.

The J gene is TRBJ2-7, the V gene TRBV27; tentative D call: TRBD2 (6 bases). CDR1 MNHEY and CDR2 SMNVEV come from the germline V gene (reference sequence). The CDR3 spans 14 residues. The germline V and J ends were trimmed by 4 bases and 3 bases, with 13 bases remaining between them. The CDR3 nucleotides are TGTGCCAGCAGTTCGGGACTTTCAATCTACGAGCAGTACTTC. It yields the protein CASSSGLSIYEQYF.

A few counts support this clone. The rearrangement links TRBV6-4 to TRBJ2-1; 8 nucleotides agree with TRBD1. V lost 6 bases, J lost 8 bases, and 9 bases stayed unmatched. CDR1 is MRHNA and CDR2 is SNTAGT in the germline V gene. The CDR3 runs to 14 residues. The CDR3 region is CASSPGQDVDEQFF. The CDR3 DNA follows: TGTGCCAGCAGCCCGGGACAGGATGTCGATGAGCAGTTCTTC.

The gene calls are TRBV2 and TRBJ2-5; 9 bases line up with TRBD1. In germline, CDR1 is SNHLY, CDR2 FYNNEI. With V trimmed by 11 bases and J by 5 bases, 3 bases remained unmatched. There are 11 residues in the CDR3. CDR3 bases: TGTGCCGGACAGGGGATGGAGACCCAGTACTTC. It codes for CAGQGMETQYF.

About this clone itself: One end of the junction fails to match germline, which may point to a read error. The sample has other DNA sequences that encode this CDR3 too. The V call is TRBV7-9, the J call TRBJ1-6; D unresolved. The CDR3 has 14 amino acids. Looked up from germline, CDR1 is SEHNR and CDR2 is FQNEAQ (reference sequence). The CDR3 region has the DNA TGTGCCAGCAGCTTAGACAGTAATAATTCACCCCTCCACTTC. Its translation: CASSLDSNNSPLHF.

The chain employs TRBV29-1 and TRBJ1-2; 8 positions agree with TRBD1. Germline CDR1 reads SQVTM; CDR2 reads ANQGSEA. This CDR3 region has 13 residues. J gave up 8 bases and V 2 bases, and 7 bases lay outside the gene matches. This CDR3 reads CSVENRGLTGYTF. The CDR3 DNA reads as TGCAGCGTTGAAAACAGGGGGTTGACGGGCTACACCTTC.

The chain employs TRBV5-4 and TRBJ2-3, with a tentative D call TRBD1 (5 bases). Germline V CDR1 and CDR2: SGHNT, YYREEE (reference sequence). The CDR3 covers 15 residues. Trimming shortened V by 1 base and J by 5 bases, and 14 bases separated the two germline ends. This CDR3 is CASSLLQALEDTQYF. As DNA, the CDR3 is TGTGCCAGCAGCTTGTTACAGGCCCTCGAAGATACGCAGTATTTT.

This clone was seen a few times. The gene calls are TRBV9 and TRBJ2-3; tentatively, D is TRBD2 (5 bases). V was clipped by 3 bases and J by 1 base, with 9 bases between them. This CDR3 is 14 amino acids long. CDR1 is SGDLS and CDR2 is YYNGEE in the germline V gene. In nucleotides, the CDR3 is TGTGCCAGCAGCGCCTTCGGGGGCACAGATACGCAGTATTTT. Its translation is CASSAFGGTDTQYF.

The chain couples TRBV25-1 to TRBJ1-6, with 9 bases that match TRBD1. Germline trimming cut 9 bases from V and 0 bases from J; bases unmatched to any gene: 9. CDR3 length: 17 amino acids. Germline CDR1 reads MGHDK; CDR2 reads SYGVNS. The CDR3 sequence is CARTGTGRSSYNSPLHF. Written as DNA, the CDR3 is TGTGCCAGGACCGGGACAGGGAGAAGCTCCTATAATTCACCCCTCCACTTT.

The genes are TRBV11-1 and TRBJ1-1; D gene ambiguous. Per the germline V gene, CDR1 is SGHAT and CDR2 is FQDESV (reference sequence). V lost 5 bases, J lost 5 bases, and 12 bases lay in between. The CDR3 runs 13 residues. The CDR3: CASSNDLETEAFF. Written as DNA, the CDR3 is TGTGCCAGCAGCAATGACTTGGAGACTGAAGCTTTCTTT.

This clone was observed many times. The V call is TRBV6-6, the J call TRBJ2-2; maybe TRBD1 (6 bases). Germline V lookup: CDR1 MNHNY, CDR2 SVGAGI (reference sequence). V was clipped by 8 bases and J by 6 bases, with 13 bases between them. CDR3 size: 13 residues. The CDR3 spells CASRTEPPGELFF. DNA for the CDR3: TGTGCCAGCCGGACAGAGCCCCCCGGGGAGCTGTTTTTT.

The chain is built from TRBV6-5 and TRBJ1-5; TRBD1 might be the D (5 bases). Trimming pared 4 bases from V and 2 bases from J, leaving 9 bases between. Germline CDR1 MNHEY, CDR2 SVGAGI. The CDR3 sequence is 14 residues long. CDR3 nucleotide sequence: TGTGCCAGCAGTTCGGGACGGCGCAATCAGCCCCAGCATTTT. Protein product: CASSSGRRNQPQHF.